This TCR beta chain was profiled in a study of response to subunit inactivated influenza vaccine. Study-wide results and limits: Each seasonal influenza vaccination recruits few new T cells, the authors suggested.

This clonotype has more than one count but fewer than ten. Its antigen remains unidentified. TCRdb processed the RT-PCR reads anew with MiXCR; each CDR3 protein has one entry. Of some 540,000 distinct CDR3 sequences in the sample, approximately 20% were seen once. The CDR3 has 17 residues. Losses at the gene ends were 4 bases for V and 7 bases for J; bases not matched to a gene: 13. These same records also appear under a second study, on T cells expressing NK-cell markers. As reported in that work: cDNA encoding TCR beta was synthesized via 5'RACE template switching incorporating UMIs. Eight donors were sequenced, seven testing HCMV-seropositive and one testing seronegative. T cells sorted in several experiments were restricted to alpha-beta TCR T cells by an anti-gamma-delta TCR antibody. Researchers report these clonotypes also headed the CD3+CD56-NKG2C+ fraction in a handful of donors.

The material was CD4+ T cells sorted from PBMCs, obtained 12 days after vaccination. The V call is TRBV12-3 or TRBV12-4, the J call TRBJ2-3; 11 nucleotides match TRBD2. This TCR was sampled from a middle-aged man who received an inactivated influenza vaccine. The CDR3 region is CASSSDQNRLAGNTQYF. CDR3 in DNA: TGTGCCAGCAGTTCAGACCAAAATCGACTAGCGGGAAATACGCAGTATTTT.